Below, one T cell receptor beta chain is given with its context. Its specificity is not known. This CDR3 spans 15 amino acids. Germline CDR1 reads SGHVS; CDR2 reads FNYEAQ. V shed 3 bases and J 6 bases; nucleotides not matched to a gene: 5. Only in-frame clones appear in the TCRdb table, and some are missing; sequencing was by immunoSEQ multiplex PCR. The table records tens of thousands of clones, approximately 90% of them present only once. This sample stems from a study of identifying expanded T cells in peripheral blood. Study-wide points: Clone count variance between roughly 2-week samples rose with total template count.

Specimen: blood. The receptor comes from a person between 18 and 70 years old in good health. The V gene is TRBV7-6, the J gene TRBJ2-2; 9 positions agree with TRBD2. CDR3 DNA sequence: TGTGCCAGCAGCTTTCAGCGGGGGGCGGCCGGGGAGCTGTTTTTT. Translated: CASSFQRGAAGELFF.